Presented here are 10 T cell receptor beta chains from one specimen sequenced in a study of prognosis after radiotherapy for stage I lung cancer (dated by TCRdb to about 2021). Sequencing was carried out with an Illumina HiSeq 3000. The TCR beta CDR3 region was amplified from genomic DNA by two rounds of multiplex PCR. In the first round of PCR, primers specific to each TRBV and TRBJ gene were used, and the primer sequences are filed in Chinese patent CN105087789A. TCRdb trimmed public reads at Q25 via fastp, called clones via MiXCR and kept in-frame beta chains. Rows merge per CDR3 protein into single entries with the most common DNA and genes. For this sample there are tens of thousands of distinct CDR3 sequences; around two fifths appear just once. The ten top clones hold about 31% of the sample. The starting material was PBMCs, obtained before or after stereotactic body radiation therapy (not recorded which). The receptor set was obtained from a donor of 50 years or more with non-small cell lung cancer.

This clonotype was seen only once. A much larger clone sits a single nucleotide away, making a read error possible. This chain joins TRBV20-1 and TRBJ2-5; D not certain. V was pared by 4 bases and J by 5 bases, with 17 bases between. CDR1 is DFQATT and CDR2 is SNEGSKA in the germline V gene (reference sequence). The CDR3 runs to 14 residues. CDR3 in amino acids: CSAITGSPVETQYF. The CDR3 coding sequence is TGCAGTGCTATTACCGGCAGCCCGGTGGAGACCCAGTACTTC.

Details on this clonotype: A read error is likely here: a far larger clone is one base away. The chain recombines TRBV7-8 with TRBJ2-5; TRBD1 matches 7 bases. CDR1 and CDR2 from the germline V gene are SGHVS and FQNEAQ. Trimming cost V 4 bases and J 3 bases; bases outside gene matches: 5. The CDR3 covers 14 residues. CDR3 protein: CASSSRDSEETQYF. CDR3 DNA: TGTGCCAGCAGCTCAAGGGACAGCGAAGAGACCCAGTACTTC.

A word on this clonotype: Only one base separates this from a far larger clonotype, so it likely reflects a read error. This chain uses TRBV5-1 with TRBJ2-3; a weak D match, TRBD2 (5 bases). The better agreement between TRBJ2-7 and the DNA end casts doubt on the J call. The germline V gene has CDR1 SGHRS and CDR2 YFSETQ. The CDR3 contains 13 residues. CDR3 sequence: CASSLARVGEQYF. CDR3 coding DNA: TGCGCCAGCAGCTTGGCGAGGGTAGGGGAGCAGTACTTC.

A word on this clonotype: At one end the junction does not follow the germline gene, possibly because of a read error. The chain links TRBV6-1 to TRBJ1-2; tentatively, D is TRBD1 (6 bases). The CDR3 sequence is 16 residues long. CDR1 is MNHNS, CDR2 SASEGT, per germline. The CDR3 loop reads CASSEKWERGIYCYTF. CDR3 bases: TGTGCCAGCAGTGAAAAGTGGGAGAGGGGGATCTATTGCTACACCTTC.

This chain connects TRBV7-2 to TRBJ2-7; D may be TRBD1 (6 bases). This CDR3 region has 14 residues. CDR1 and CDR2 (germline): SGHTA, FQGNSA. Trimming removed 4 bases from V and 4 bases from J, with 14 bases in between. The CDR3 sequence is CASSSFGTTYEQYF. CDR3 nucleotide sequence: TGTGCCAGCAGCTCCTTTGGGACAACTTACGAGCAGTACTTC. Full variable domain (rest looked up from reference TRBV7-2 and TRBJ2-7): GAGVSQSPSNKVTEKGKDVELRCDPISGHTALYWYRQSLGQGLEFLIYFQGNSAPDKSGLPSDRFSAERTGGSVSTLTIQRTQQEDSAVYLCASSSFGTTYEQYFGPGTRLTVT.

In its sample, this clonotype was seen many times. This chain connects TRBV2 to TRBJ2-4; a possible D gene is TRBD2 (5 bases). CDR1 is SNHLY, CDR2 FYNNEI, per germline. Trimming took off 4 bases at V and 1 base at J, with 8 bases between the two ends. The CDR3 consists of 14 residues. As DNA, the CDR3 is TGTGCCAGCAGTGCCGGGGAGGCCAAAAACATTCAGTACTTC. It translates to CASSAGEAKNIQYF.

A note on this clonotype: With only one base between it and a far larger clone, this is likely a read error. The rearrangement joins TRBV6-4 to TRBJ1-2; no reliable D call. The CDR3 loop spans 13 amino acids. CDR1 and CDR2 (germline): MRHNA, SNTAGT. With 2 bases removed from V and 2 bases from J, the gap between germline ends came to 6 bases. The CDR3 DNA sequence: TGTGCCAGCAGTGACCATGCGAACTATGGCTACACCTTC. This gives the protein CASSDHANYGYTF.

The J gene is TRBJ2-7, the V gene TRBV7-6; the D gene is possibly TRBD2 (5 bases). In germline, CDR1 is SGHVS, CDR2 FNYEAQ. The CDR3 sequence is 15 residues long. V lost 5 bases and J lost 8, with 22 bases in between. The CDR3: CASSLVRGIGNKQYF. Here the CDR3 DNA reads TGTGCCAGCAGCCTAGTCCGCGGTATCGGGAACAAGCAGTACTTC.

To note about this clonotype: A read error may be the cause here, since a much bigger clone is one base away. The V and J genes are TRBV7-8 and TRBJ1-1; D gene unclear. The CDR3 has 13 residues. Germline V gene sequence: CDR1 SGHVS, CDR2 FQNEAQ. V was pared by 2 bases and J by 1 base, with 5 bases between. The DNA of the CDR3 is TGTGCCAGCAGCTTACAAGCGAACACTGAAGCTTTCTTT. Translating it yields CASSLQANTEAFF.

This clonotype was seen a few times. The chain combines TRBV20-1 with TRBJ1-3, with D unclear. The germline V gene encodes CDR1 DFQATT and CDR2 SNEGSKA (reference sequence). V was trimmed by 2 bases and J by 6 bases, leaving 11 bases between them. The CDR3 totals 13 residues. This CDR3 reads CSARQPSSNTIYF. In DNA form, the CDR3 reads TGCAGTGCTAGACAGCCATCCTCAAACACCATATATTTT.